Listed below are T cell receptor beta chains from one sample, sequenced in a study of siplizumab effects on memory and regulatory T cells. Libraries were prepared by immunoSEQ multiplex PCR; TCRdb keeps only in-frame clonotypes and omits some of them. The repertoire holds about 100,000 clones, with about 94% as singletons. Sequenced input: non-Treg CD4+ T cells sorted from blood. The receptor set was obtained from a human donor in good health. The conserved cysteine and the conserved F or W are not part of the CDR3 here.

V | CDR3
TRBV2 | ASSDTGMATDTQY
TRBV7-6 | ASSHLESTSGSRRNEQF
TRBV10-3 | AISDHRGIRGEGGYT
TRBV7-3 | ASSLVWTGGYEQY
TRBV29-1 | SAGGQGNGYT
TRBV12-5 | ASGFSLVDTEAF
TRBV2 | ASSELRDRAHEQY
TRBV18 | ASSPPRGSYNEQF
TRBV9 | ASSVVVYTGELF
TRBV7-9 | ASSLPFGRGRNTEAF
TRBV11-2 | ASSHYRDSGNTIY
TRBV14 | ASSQGLEQY
TRBV9 | ATGGGPSVEQY
TRBV5-6 | ASAVASGRETQY
TRBV11-2 | ASSRGTSGIETQY
TRBV7-8 | ASSQTVNTEAF
TRBV10-2 | ASSVLDADTQY